Each of the 16 T cell receptor beta chains below was sequenced from the same sample in a study of T cells in Graves' hyperthyroidism and ophthalmopathy. The TCR beta CDR3 regions underwent amplification using RNA transcripts as the source. First-round RT-PCR targeting the TCR CDR3 was performed with the HTBI primer set. TCRdb re-derived calls from the multiplex PCR reads in MiXCR, one entry per CDR3 protein. The table has about 560,000 distinct CDR3 sequences, around 15% seen once. Sample: blood. The receptors come from a young woman with Graves' hyperthyroidism.

V is TRBV12-3 or TRBV12-4 and J is TRBJ1-2; D might be TRBD1 (6 bases). Trimming removed 7 bases at V and 7 bases at J, with 25 bases between. This CDR3 region has 16 residues. As DNA, the CDR3 is TGTGCCAGCACCTCAGGCGGGGGCAGTTATGAAAGTGGCTACACCTTC. Translated: CASTSGGGSYESGYTF.

This clonotype was observed a handful of times. The rearrangement joins TRBV4-1 to TRBJ1-2; D unresolved. The CDR3 has 15 residues. V dropped 0 bases and J dropped 3 bases, with 11 bases sitting between them. From germline, CDR1 is MGHRA and CDR2 YSYEKL. The chain's CDR3 is CASSQDSGTDYGYTF. The DNA of the CDR3 is TGCGCCAGCAGCCAAGATTCTGGAACGGACTATGGCTACACCTTC.

This clonotype has at least ten counts. The chain is built from TRBV20-1 and TRBJ1-5; 7 bases agree with TRBD1. The ends lost 1 base at V and 1 base at J; junction bases unmatched: 1. The CDR3 is 14 amino acids. Germline CDR1 is DFQATT and CDR2 is SNEGSKA (reference sequence). CDR3 sequence reads: CSARGDRSNQPQHF. CDR3 in DNA: TGCAGTGCTAGAGGGGACAGAAGCAATCAGCCCCAGCATTTT.

This clonotype was detected many times. The CDR3 sequence is CASSRTSGGETQYF. As DNA, the CDR3 is TGTGCCAGCAGCCGGACTAGCGGGGGGGAGACCCAGTACTTC. This chain connects TRBV3-1 to TRBJ2-5; TRBD2 agrees at 14 bases. V trimming: 4 bases; J trimming: 5 bases; junction bases outside the gene matches: 0. CDR3 size: 14 residues. Germline loops: CDR1 LGHDT, CDR2 YNNKEL (reference sequence).

The V gene is TRBV6-5, the J gene TRBJ1-5; D may be TRBD1 (5 bases). This CDR3 has 16 residues. Between the trimmed V and J ends, which lost 2 bases and 2 bases, there was a span of 13 bases. CDR1 is MNHEY, CDR2 SVGAGI, per germline. CDR3 DNA: TGTGCCAGCAGTTACGATGGGAGGGGCGGCAATCAGCCCCAGCATTTT. Translating it yields CASSYDGRGGNQPQHF.

This clonotype appeared many times. This chain links TRBV19 with TRBJ2-1; no clear D gene. Germline V gene lookup returns CDR1 LNHDA and CDR2 SQIVND (reference sequence). Between the trimmed V and J ends, which lost 1 base and 0 bases, there was a span of 7 bases. The CDR3 sequence is 15 residues long. As DNA, the CDR3 is TGTGCCAGTAGTATAGGTGCAAACTCCTACAATGAGCAGTTCTTC. Amino acids: CASSIGANSYNEQFF.

The table lists this clonotype with many counts. The rearrangement uses TRBV6-1 and TRBJ2-1; 16 positions match TRBD2. The CDR3 is 15 amino acids. V lost 4 bases to trimming and J lost 15 bases; unmatched junction nucleotides: 9. Germline V gene sequence: CDR1 MNHNS, CDR2 SASEGT. The CDR3 DNA reads as TGTGCCAGCAGTGTCGGTGGGACTAGCGGGAGGGCCGGGTTCTTC. Encoded protein: CASSVGGTSGRAGFF.

The chain recombines TRBV5-5 with TRBJ1-1; D gene uncertain. This CDR3 has 15 residues. Germline CDR1 SGHKS, CDR2 YYEKEE (reference sequence). Trimming stripped 1 base from V and 0 bases from J, with 10 bases between. CDR3 bases: TGTGCCAGCAGCTTGAAATCGCCGATGAACACTGAAGCTTTCTTT. Translation gives CASSLKSPMNTEAFF.

CDR3 residues: CASSTPGQGVEKLFF. The CDR3 DNA reads TGTGCCAGTAGCACTCCGGGACAGGGGGTTGAAAAACTGTTTTTT. This rearrangement joins TRBV19 to TRBJ1-4; 11 nucleotides match TRBD1. This CDR3 comprises 15 residues. Trimming removed 6 bases from V and 7 bases from J; junction bases left unmatched: 7. The germline V gene has CDR1 LNHDA and CDR2 SQIVND (reference sequence).

The V call is TRBV30, the J call TRBJ1-2; D gene ambiguous. Germline CDR1 is GTSNPN and CDR2 is SVGIG (reference sequence). This CDR3 is 13 amino acids long. Trimming removed 6 bases at V and 1 base at J, with 12 bases between. The CDR3 here is CACTWVNNYGYTF. The CDR3 nucleotides read TGTGCCTGTACTTGGGTAAATAACTATGGCTACACCTTC.

The chain links TRBV12-5 to TRBJ2-2; D gene unclear. V shed 9 bases and J shed 9 bases, with 17 bases lying between them. Germline loops: CDR1 LGHNT, CDR2 FRNRAP. The CDR3 sequence is 13 residues long. In DNA, the CDR3 is TGTGCTAGCCAACACGCACCCTTTAGGGAGCTGTTTTTT. This translates into CASQHAPFRELFF.

There are many counts of this clonotype. This rearrangement joins TRBV29-1 to TRBJ2-1; no clear D gene. This CDR3 is built from 13 residues. With 3 bases removed from V and 4 bases from J, the gap between germline ends came to 10 bases. In germline, CDR1 is SQVTM, CDR2 ANQGSEA. The CDR3 nucleotides read TGCAGCGTTGATCACCCTCCTTACAATGAGCAGTTCTTC. Its translation: CSVDHPPYNEQFF.

This clonotype was observed many times. The rearrangement uses TRBV7-9 and TRBJ2-3; D is uncertain. CDR3 length: 12 amino acids. V dropped 5 bases and J dropped 5 bases, with 8 bases sitting between them. Germline V gene data show CDR1 as SEHNR and CDR2 as FQNEAQ (reference sequence). The CDR3 sequence: CASSPGLDTQYF. CDR3 nucleotides: TGTGCCAGCAGCCCAGGCTTAGATACGCAGTATTTT.

Only a few counts were recorded for this clonotype. The genes are TRBV7-2 and TRBJ1-1, with 9 bases identical to TRBD1. This CDR3 has 13 amino acids. V gave up 3 bases and J gave up 6 bases; unmatched junction bases: 2. Germline values: CDR1 SGHTA, CDR2 FQGNSA. As DNA, the CDR3 is TGTGCCAGCAGCTTGGACAGGGGTTCTGAAGCTTTCTTT. Translated: CASSLDRGSEAFF.

The table lists this clonotype with many counts. The chain joins TRBV2 to TRBJ2-5; possible D gene TRBD2, 5 bases. Deletions cut 2 bases from V and 2 bases from J, with 9 bases between. The CDR3 runs 14 residues. Germline CDR1 SNHLY, CDR2 FYNNEI. In nucleotides, the CDR3 is TGTGCCAGCAGTGAATATCTAGCTCAAGAGACCCAGTACTTC. This encodes CASSEYLAQETQYF.

V usage is TRBV4-1 and J usage is TRBJ1-2, with D unclear. V lost 2 bases, J lost 8 bases, and 15 bases lay in between. The CDR3 runs 14 residues. CDR1 and CDR2 from the germline V gene are MGHRA and YSYEKL. CDR3 nucleotides: TGCGCCAGCAGCCAAATCTCCCCCCCACAGGGCTACACCTTC. It translates to CASSQISPPQGYTF.